This TCR beta chain stems from a study of T cells in tumors and immune-related adverse events. Germline V lookup: CDR1 LGHNA, CDR2 YSLEER. This CDR3 comprises 18 residues. V lost 2 bases and J 0 bases, leaving 14 bases between the germline ends. TCRdb's copy holds only in-frame clones and misses some; the assay was immunoSEQ multiplex PCR. The sample holds tens of thousands of clones, under 95% seen once. This chain connects TRBV4-3 to TRBJ2-6; TRBD2 is a possible D gene (5 bases). This receptor was taken from a female donor with metastatic renal cell carcinoma. Specimen: lymph node tissue, collected from a patient treated with anti-PD-1 therapy. The chain's CDR3 is CASSQRERAFSGANVLTF. Here the CDR3 DNA reads TGCGCCAGCAGCCAACGGGAAAGGGCCTTCTCTGGGGCCAACGTCCTGACTTTC.